A selection of T cell receptor beta chains follows, all from one sample in a study of blood T cell repertoires in COVID-19. Libraries were prepared by immunoSEQ multiplex PCR; TCRdb keeps only in-frame clonotypes and omits some of them. The sample records 84,000 or so clones, roughly 87% being singletons. Source material: peripheral blood. The source is a man between 60 and 75 years old with acute or convalescent COVID-19. Each CDR3 is given with its conserved first and last residue. D genes are given only for firm matches. Only some rows state a clone size, as once, few, many or a class for expanded clones.

v_call	d_call	clone_size	j_call	cdr3_aa
TRBV29-1	-	few	TRBJ2-7	CSAEDNTYEQYF
TRBV2	-	-	TRBJ1-2	CASSEYDTGGYTF
TRBV7-9	TRBD2	-	TRBJ2-3	CASSLGLAGGSDTQYF
TRBV7-6	-	-	TRBJ2-5	CASSLIGSGGLETQYF
TRBV10-3	TRBD2	once	TRBJ2-3	CAISGERGGGDTQYF
TRBV14	-	-	TRBJ2-3	CASSQDRFGLWGTDTQYF
TRBV19	-	-	TRBJ1-2	CASSMMPPGWGYTF
TRBV11-1	-	-	TRBJ2-1	CASSLLVGAVYNEQFF
TRBV5-1	TRBD1	-	TRBJ2-5	CASTYQGQGVETQYF
TRBV24-1	TRBD1	-	TRBJ2-7	CATSDPDMTGVDEQYF
TRBV18	TRBD1	once	TRBJ1-1	CASSPPGTGGHTEAFF
TRBV18	-	-	TRBJ1-1	CASSETGETEAFF
TRBV19	TRBD1	-	TRBJ1-5	CASSMTGEANQPQHF
TRBV25-1	-	-	TRBJ1-1	CASSEAPFNSGYTEAFF
TRBV25-1	-	-	TRBJ2-1	CASSEPLGGIGNEQFF
TRBV19	TRBD1	-	TRBJ1-5	CASSRGQGGLKPQHF
TRBV18	-	-	TRBJ2-7	CASSDSSVDSSYEQYF
TRBV12-5	-	-	TRBJ1-2	CASGLVGGATDGYTF
TRBV6-5	TRBD1	-	TRBJ2-7	CATKEAGGTYEQYF
TRBV5-5	-	-	TRBJ2-7	CASSPGEGSSRVRSSYEQYF
TRBV21-1	-	once	TRBJ1-6	CASSKRGQATGNSPLHF
TRBV7-2	-	once	TRBJ1-6	CASSLSISPLHF
TRBV5-1	TRBD1	-	TRBJ1-2	CASSWGQGEYGYTF
TRBV2	-	-	TRBJ2-7	CASTPGSYEQYF
TRBV19	-	once	TRBJ2-1	CASSIQAGYNEQFF
TRBV9	-	-	TRBJ1-3	CASSPGGNTIYF
TRBV6-4	TRBD2	once	TRBJ2-1	CASSDPSGGDNEQFF
TRBV30	-	-	TRBJ1-3	CAWSVSGGTSGNTIYF
TRBV19	TRBD2	-	TRBJ2-7	CASSTRASGGAYEQYF
TRBV10-2	-	once	TRBJ1-6	CASSRGQNSPLHF
TRBV5-5	TRBD1	-	TRBJ2-1	CASSTYRGLYNEQFF
TRBV4-1	-	medium-sized	TRBJ1-2	CASSHVGTNNGYTF
TRBV6-2/TRBV6-3	-	-	TRBJ2-2	CASSRQQPNTGELFF
TRBV4-1	TRBD1	-	TRBJ2-6	CASSHHPGQPDPGANVLTF
TRBV5-1	-	-	TRBJ2-2	CASSLAGGTGELFF
TRBV5-6	-	-	TRBJ1-2	CASSLGSAAGYGYTF
TRBV29-1	-	-	TRBJ1-1	CSALGRTVEAFF
TRBV7-6	TRBD2	-	TRBJ2-7	CASSLGLAGGLYEQYF
TRBV12-5	TRBD1	-	TRBJ2-7	CASGADRGFYEQYF
TRBV15	TRBD1	-	TRBJ2-1	CATSRDRGGNEQFF
TRBV6-5	-	once	TRBJ1-6	CASRAGSNSPLHF
TRBV7-9	TRBD1	-	TRBJ1-2	CASSSYRGATFYGYTF
TRBV10-3	TRBD2	-	TRBJ2-5	CAISEAVAGGQYF
TRBV11-2	-	-	TRBJ1-2	CASSTFAGYTF
TRBV5-8	-	-	TRBJ1-4	CASSLGPGDEKLFF
TRBV3-1/TRBV3-2	-	-	TRBJ1-2	CASSQDTNSENYGYTF
TRBV14	-	few	TRBJ1-6	CASSQDLANSPLHF
TRBV19	-	-	TRBJ1-1	CASSPAGSRNTEAFF
TRBV29-1	TRBD2	-	TRBJ2-5	CSVRLSGGETQYF
TRBV10-2	TRBD1	-	TRBJ1-5	CASSDPGTGSRQPQHF
TRBV11-2	TRBD2	-	TRBJ2-1	CASSRDYQDNEQFF